This TCR beta chain is drawn from a study of T cell responses to AZD1222 COVID-19 vaccine. Study-wide results and limits: Clonal diversity was possibly underestimated; the donors were predominantly white British and more often female. Receipt of two AZD1222 doses was followed by a rise in Spike-specific TCR breadth and depth. There were repertoire samples only from the period after the peak T cell response. Nearly half of unique spike-specific TCRs reportedly avoided B.1.351 and B.1.1.7 mutated regions.

This CDR3 is built from 16 residues. From germline, CDR1 is SGHTA and CDR2 FQGTGA. The J segment lost 2 bases and the V segment lost 2 bases, leaving 6 bases of the junction unmatched. In regard to this clone: Antigen: not known.

Data came from immunoSEQ multiplex PCR; TCRdb stores just in-frame clones and leaves some out. The sample has 150,000 to 200,000 clones, 90% to 95% seen once. V is TRBV7-3 and J is TRBJ2-3, with 8 bases aligning to TRBD2. The sample was peripheral blood, taken on day 0 of AZD1222 vaccination. The origin of this receptor is an adult in good health. The chain's CDR3 is CASSLASGSPTDTQYF. DNA of the CDR3: TGTGCCAGCAGCTTAGCAAGCGGGAGTCCCACAGATACGCAGTATTTT. Drawing the rest from reference TRBV7-3 and TRBJ2-3, the complete variable domain is GAGVSQTPSNKVTEKGKYVELRCDPISGHTALYWYRQSLGQGPEFLIYFQGTGAADDSGLPNDRFFAVRPEGSVSTLKIQRTERGDSAVYLCASSLASGSPTDTQYFGPGTRLTVL.